This T cell receptor (beta chain) was sequenced in a study of T cell changes during pregnancy in multiple sclerosis. CDR3 length equals 14 residues. The germline CDR1 and CDR2 sequences are MRHNA and SNTAGT. Trimming removed 4 bases at V and 0 bases at J, with 9 bases between. Clones were sequenced by immunoSEQ multiplex PCR, and TCRdb holds only the in-frame ones, with some missing. The sample holds 48,000 or so clones, nearly 95% seen once. This sequence joins TRBV6-4 and TRBJ1-2; D unresolved. The receptor's source is a female donor with multiple sclerosis, enrolled in a pregnancy study. The source was CD4+ T cells from peripheral blood mononuclear cells, collected in the first trimester of pregnancy. For the CDR3, the DNA is TGTGCCAGCAGTGTAAGCCCGACTAACTATGGCTACACCTTC. As protein: CASSVSPTNYGYTF.